The 16 T cell receptor beta chains below all came from one sample that was sequenced in a study of T cell repertoires in ileal Crohn's disease. Method: immunoSEQ multiplex PCR; TCRdb's copy keeps in-frame clones and lacks some. There are about 8,400 clones in the sample; 65% to 85% occur only once, and around 13% lies in the top ten. The specimen was ileal tissue. These TCRs come from an adult with Crohn's disease.

As for this clone: At one end, the junction sequence differs from germline, possibly due to a read error. The V and J genes are TRBV4-1 and TRBJ2-7, with D tentatively TRBD1 (5 bases). This CDR3 spans 15 amino acids. Germline V CDR1 and CDR2: MGHRA, YSYEKL. CDR3 loop: CASSPRRKGSCEQYF. In DNA, the CDR3 is TGCGCCAGCAGCCCACGAAGGAAGGGGTCCTGCGAGCAGTACTTC.

This clone has a single count. The V call is TRBV6-1, the J call TRBJ2-1; the match to TRBD2 covers 10 bases. Germline loops: CDR1 MNHNS, CDR2 SASEGT. The CDR3 is 15 amino acids. V shed 1 base, J shed 6 bases, and the junction held 3 bases outside the gene matches. CDR3 bases: TGTGCCAGCAGTGAAGAACTAGCGGGAAGCAATGAGCAGTTCTTC. Amino acid sequence: CASSEELAGSNEQFF.

The V call is TRBV6-1, the J call TRBJ2-5, with D uncertain. Trimming left V 0 bases short and J 5 bases short, with 10 bases between. The CDR3 contains 14 residues. Per the germline V gene, CDR1 is MNHNS and CDR2 is SASEGT. The CDR3 DNA follows: TGTGCCAGCAGTGAAGCTCCCCCGCCGGAGACCCAGTACTTC. As protein: CASSEAPPPETQYF.

The V gene is TRBV5-5, the J gene TRBJ1-2; 7 bases agree with TRBD1. The CDR3 loop spans 15 amino acids. V dropped 3 bases and J dropped 6; count of bases not matched to a gene: 11. CDR1 is SGHKS, CDR2 YYEKEE, per germline (reference sequence). DNA for the CDR3: TGTGCCAGCAGCTACGGACAGGAGAGCTCCCATGGCTACACCTTC. This gives the protein CASSYGQESSHGYTF.

The chain joins TRBV7-8 to TRBJ2-5; the match to TRBD2 covers 7 bases. The CDR3 sequence is 15 residues long. J was trimmed by 4 bases and V by 5 bases; bases with no gene match: 10. Germline CDR1 reads SGHVS; CDR2 reads FQNEAQ. Here the CDR3 reads CASSPERTRGETQYF. The CDR3 DNA is TGTGCCAGCAGCCCTGAGAGGACTAGGGGAGAGACCCAGTACTTC.

The sample holds a few counts of this clone. V and J are TRBV9 and TRBJ2-7; D is ambiguous. V was cut by 0 bases and J by 5 bases, with 9 bases left in between. The length of the CDR3 is 13 residues. Germline CDR1 reads SGDLS; CDR2 reads YYNGEE. The CDR3 region is CASSVGHRHEQYF. The CDR3, as DNA: TGTGCCAGCAGCGTAGGACACCGCCACGAGCAGTACTTC.

This chain links TRBV30 with TRBJ1-4, with D unresolved. The CDR3 has 17 residues. Germline V lookup: CDR1 GTSNPN, CDR2 SVGIG (reference sequence). V shed 0 bases and J shed 7 bases, with 21 bases lying between them. DNA for the CDR3: TGTGCCTGGAGTGTAGTTGCCGGAGGACGCCATCGTGAAAAACTGTTTTTT. Amino acids: CAWSVVAGGRHREKLFF.

The chain joins TRBV19 to TRBJ1-5, with 8 bases fitting TRBD1. The germline gives CDR1 LNHDA, CDR2 SQIVND (reference sequence). With V trimmed by 7 bases and J by 6 bases, 11 bases remained unmatched. This CDR3 region has 15 residues. CDR3 nucleotides: TGTGCCAGTAAAAGCGGACAGGGAGAAGGTCAGCCCCAGCATTTT. This gives the protein CASKSGQGEGQPQHF.

The table lists this clone with a few counts. The gene calls are TRBV6-1 and TRBJ1-5; tentative D call: TRBD1 (6 bases). Germline CDR1 and CDR2: MNHNS and SASEGT. The V end was cut by 3 bases, the J end by 5 bases, with 14 bases between. The CDR3 totals 15 residues. CDR3 sequence reads: CASSERGTSYQPQHF. For the CDR3, the DNA is TGTGCCAGCAGTGAGAGGGGGACGTCATATCAGCCCCAGCATTTT.

CDR3 in DNA: TGTGCCAGCTCACCACGAAACCTTGGGGCTGAAAAACTGTTTTTT. Translation: CASSPRNLGAEKLFF. The chain couples TRBV18 to TRBJ1-4; tentatively, D is TRBD1 (5 bases). The V end lost 1 base, the J end lost 7 bases, and 13 bases lay between the germline ends. The germline CDR1 and CDR2 sequences are KGHSH and LQKENI. The CDR3 totals 15 residues.

In this sample, this clone turned up a few times. The J gene is TRBJ2-1, the V gene TRBV7-2; 7 bases line up with TRBD2. Looked up from germline, CDR1 is SGHTA and CDR2 is FQGNSA. This CDR3 is 15 amino acids long. Trimming cost V 1 base and J 2 bases; bases outside gene matches: 2. CDR3 amino acids: CASSLGGTTYNEQFF. Here the CDR3 DNA reads TGTGCCAGCAGCTTAGGCGGGACTACCTACAATGAGCAGTTCTTC.

The chain has TRBV6-1 and TRBJ1-1, with D perhaps TRBD1 (5 bases). Trimming left V 4 bases short and J 1 base short, with 16 bases between. The germline gives CDR1 MNHNS, CDR2 SASEGT. CDR3 length: 16 residues. The CDR3 DNA reads as TGTGCCAGCAGTGGGGTCGGTCGGGGGAAGAACACTGAAGCTTTCTTT. Residues: CASSGVGRGKNTEAFF.

The CDR3: CASSDPAGQGAVGQYF. The CDR3 coding sequence is TGTGCCAGCAGTGACCCCGCAGGACAGGGGGCAGTTGGACAGTACTTC. The chain carries TRBV25-1 and TRBJ2-7; TRBD1 agrees at 11 bases. V trimming: 3 bases; J trimming: 10 bases; junction bases outside the gene matches: 14. The germline gives CDR1 MGHDK, CDR2 SYGVNS. This CDR3 is built from 16 residues.

This clone was counted a few times. This chain links TRBV5-4 with TRBJ1-2; no firm D call. V was trimmed by 7 bases and J by 0 bases, leaving 19 bases between them. In germline, CDR1 is SGHNT, CDR2 YYREEE (reference sequence). CDR3 length: 16 residues. CDR3 protein: CASPPDPNTANYGYTF. DNA for the CDR3: TGTGCCAGCCCCCCCGACCCAAATACTGCTAACTATGGCTACACCTTC.

This chain uses TRBV5-1 with TRBJ2-6; D is perhaps TRBD2 (6 bases). The CDR3 is 17 residues long. Between the trimmed V and J ends, which lost 4 bases and 2 bases, there was a span of 16 bases. Germline V CDR1 and CDR2: SGHRS, YFSETQ. Written as DNA, the CDR3 is TGCGCCAGCAGCGCCGGGACTCCGCCACCTGGGGCCAACGTCCTGACTTTC. Translating it yields CASSAGTPPPGANVLTF.

The chain couples TRBV2 to TRBJ2-3; TRBD1 aligns across 10 bases. Germline V lookup: CDR1 SNHLY, CDR2 FYNNEI. The ends lost 3 bases at V and 4 bases at J; junction bases unmatched: 4. The CDR3 runs to 15 residues. The CDR3 sequence is CASSDGQGGADTQYF. The CDR3 nucleotides are TGTGCCAGCAGTGACGGACAGGGGGGCGCAGATACGCAGTATTTT.